This T cell receptor (beta chain) was sequenced during a study of blood T cells in healthy people across ages. Whole-study results and caveats: Estimated diversity that came from one million T cells was considered an underestimate.

For the second PCR, which ran for roughly 6 to 11 cycles, a sample-barcoded 5' primer and a J-beta primer mix were used. TCRdb re-derived calls from the 5' RACE reads in MiXCR, one entry per CDR3 protein. The sample yields around 1.1 million distinct CDR3 sequences, 35% to 40% seen once. This clonotype was seen a handful of times. Antigen unknown. Per-sample PBMC isolation yielded at least 7 million cells. The germline V gene encodes CDR1 SQVTM and CDR2 ANQGSEA. V was shortened by 6 bases and J by 3 bases, with 6 bases between the two germline ends. This CDR3 comprises 11 residues. The chain employs TRBV29-1 and TRBJ2-1; no clear D. The sequencing sample was made of blood. This clonotype was sampled from a man younger than 35 in good health. The CDR3 loop is CSVTDYNEQFF. CDR3 DNA: TGCAGCGTCACGGACTACAATGAGCAGTTCTTC.